A selection of T cell receptor beta chains follows, all from one sample in a study of blood T cell repertoires in COVID-19. Sequencing was performed with immunoSEQ multiplex PCR; in TCRdb, only in-frame clones are kept and a portion is missing. The repertoire has fewer than 300,000 clones, around 89% of them found once; the top ten carry just under 1%. The sequencing sample was made of peripheral blood. These receptor sequences come from a woman in her thirties or forties who had recovered from COVID-19. CDR3s include the opening cysteine and the closing phenylalanine or tryptophan. A D gene is named only where the DNA matches it firmly. Where a row states a size, it is once, few, many or the class of an expanded clone; other rows omit it.

abundance: .
j_gene: TRBJ1-5
v_gene: TRBV9
d_gene: .
CDR3nt: TGTGCCAGCAGCGTAGCAGGGAGGCAGCCCCAGCATTTT
CDR3aa: CASSVAGRQPQHF

abundance: .
j_gene: TRBJ1-5
v_gene: TRBV5-6
d_gene: TRBD1
CDR3nt: TGTGCCAGCAGCTTCAGGGGGTTCAATCAGCCCCAGCATTTT
CDR3aa: CASSFRGFNQPQHF

abundance: few
j_gene: TRBJ1-4
v_gene: TRBV7-9
d_gene: TRBD1
CDR3nt: TGTGCCAGCAGCTCACGGACAGGCGGGGAAAAACTGTTTTTT
CDR3aa: CASSSRTGGEKLFF

abundance: .
j_gene: TRBJ1-1
v_gene: TRBV2
d_gene: .
CDR3nt: TGTGCCAGCAGCCCACAGGGAGGGACTGAAGCTTTCTTT
CDR3aa: CASSPQGGTEAFF

abundance: .
j_gene: TRBJ1-5
v_gene: TRBV12-2
d_gene: .
CDR3nt: TGTGCAAGTCCGCGGTGGACCGGGGAGGTGAGCAATCAGCCCCAGCATTTT
CDR3aa: CASPRWTGEVSNQPQHF

abundance: few
j_gene: TRBJ2-1
v_gene: TRBV4-3
d_gene: TRBD1
CDR3nt: TGCGCCAGCAGCCTGGGACAGAATTACAATGAGCAGTTCTTC
CDR3aa: CASSLGQNYNEQFF

abundance: .
j_gene: TRBJ2-7
v_gene: TRBV6-2/TRBV6-3
d_gene: .
CDR3nt: TGTGCCAGCAGGTACCGAGGCTACGAGCAGTACTTC
CDR3aa: CASRYRGYEQYF

abundance: .
j_gene: TRBJ2-3
v_gene: TRBV5-1
d_gene: .
CDR3nt: TGCGCCAGCAGCTTGGCCGTACAGAGTGGGGATACGCAGTATTTT
CDR3aa: CASSLAVQSGDTQYF

abundance: .
j_gene: TRBJ2-1
v_gene: TRBV27
d_gene: TRBD2
CDR3nt: TGTGCCAGCAGTTCCCCCCTGACTAGCGCCTACAATGAGCAGTTCTTC
CDR3aa: CASSSPLTSAYNEQFF

abundance: .
j_gene: TRBJ2-2
v_gene: TRBV7-3
d_gene: TRBD1
CDR3nt: TGTGCCAGCAGCTCTTTGGTAGACAGGGGCCACACCGGGGAGCTGTTTTTT
CDR3aa: CASSSLVDRGHTGELFF

abundance: .
j_gene: TRBJ2-3
v_gene: TRBV5-1
d_gene: .
CDR3nt: TGCGCCAGCAGCTTGGCCATGGGGAGCCGCACAGATACGCAGTATTTT
CDR3aa: CASSLAMGSRTDTQYF

abundance: .
j_gene: TRBJ1-5
v_gene: TRBV30
d_gene: .
CDR3nt: TGTGCCTGGAGTACGGGAACTAGCAATCAGCCCCAGCATTTT
CDR3aa: CAWSTGTSNQPQHF

abundance: .
j_gene: TRBJ1-1
v_gene: TRBV5-1
d_gene: .
CDR3nt: TGCGCCAGCAGCTTGAAACCCGGGACACCCAACACTGAAGCTTTCTTT
CDR3aa: CASSLKPGTPNTEAFF

abundance: .
j_gene: TRBJ2-1
v_gene: TRBV10-3
d_gene: TRBD2
CDR3nt: TGTGCCATCAACCCGGGAGGGCCCGGCAATGAGCAGTTCTTC
CDR3aa: CAINPGGPGNEQFF

abundance: .
j_gene: TRBJ2-3
v_gene: TRBV30
d_gene: TRBD2
CDR3nt: TGTGCCCGAGGGGCGGGAGCCGCAGATACGCAGTATTTT
CDR3aa: CARGAGAADTQYF

abundance: once
j_gene: TRBJ1-2
v_gene: TRBV3-1/TRBV3-2
d_gene: .
CDR3nt: TGTGCCAGCAGCCAAGGGGCCTCTGGCTACACCTTC
CDR3aa: CASSQGASGYTF

abundance: once
j_gene: TRBJ2-1
v_gene: TRBV7-9
d_gene: TRBD2
CDR3nt: TGTGCCAGCAGCTTAGGCCGACTAGCGGGAGGGGGGCATGGTGAGCAGTTCTTC
CDR3aa: CASSLGRLAGGGHGEQFF

abundance: .
j_gene: TRBJ2-1
v_gene: TRBV27
d_gene: TRBD2
CDR3nt: TGTGCCATCCAAAGCGGGATCTACAATGAGCAGTTCTTC
CDR3aa: CAIQSGIYNEQFF

abundance: .
j_gene: TRBJ1-5
v_gene: TRBV5-4
d_gene: .
CDR3nt: TGTGCCAGCAGCGCGGACAGCCAGCCCCAGCATTTT
CDR3aa: CASSADSQPQHF

abundance: .
j_gene: TRBJ1-2
v_gene: TRBV10-3
d_gene: .
CDR3nt: TGTGCCATCACACCAGACTCATCCTATGGCTACACCTTC
CDR3aa: CAITPDSSYGYTF

abundance: few
j_gene: TRBJ1-1
v_gene: TRBV11-3
d_gene: .
CDR3nt: TGTGCCAGCAGCTGGGGCAACAGGAGGGACTTT
CDR3aa: CASSWGNRRDF

abundance: .
j_gene: TRBJ1-5
v_gene: TRBV3-1/TRBV3-2
d_gene: .
CDR3nt: TGTGCCAGCAGCCCCTCCGGGACAAACAATCAGCCCCAGCATTTT
CDR3aa: CASSPSGTNNQPQHF

abundance: .
j_gene: TRBJ1-4
v_gene: TRBV19
d_gene: TRBD1
CDR3nt: TGTGCCAGTAGTACGGACAGGCCCAATAATGAAAAACTGTTTTTT
CDR3aa: CASSTDRPNNEKLFF

abundance: .
j_gene: TRBJ2-7
v_gene: TRBV2
d_gene: .
CDR3nt: TGTGCCAGCGGAGGGGGGGCGCTTACGGACGAGCAGTACTTC
CDR3aa: CASGGGALTDEQYF

abundance: .
j_gene: TRBJ2-3
v_gene: TRBV30
d_gene: .
CDR3nt: TGTGCCTGGATGCGGGGCACAGATACGCAGTATTTT
CDR3aa: CAWMRGTDTQYF

abundance: .
j_gene: TRBJ1-5
v_gene: TRBV30
d_gene: TRBD1
CDR3nt: TGTGCCTGGAGTGTAGGGACAGGGCAGTCTCAGCCCCAGCATTTT
CDR3aa: CAWSVGTGQSQPQHF

abundance: .
j_gene: TRBJ2-7
v_gene: TRBV7-2
d_gene: TRBD2
CDR3nt: TGTGCCAGCAGCTTAGTAGCGGGAGCCGTGCCCTACGAGCAGTACTTC
CDR3aa: CASSLVAGAVPYEQYF

abundance: .
j_gene: TRBJ2-1
v_gene: TRBV7-2
d_gene: TRBD1
CDR3nt: TGTGCCAGCAGCCTTGGAGGGACAGGCTACAATGAGCAGTTCTTC
CDR3aa: CASSLGGTGYNEQFF

abundance: .
j_gene: TRBJ2-7
v_gene: TRBV6-5
d_gene: TRBD1
CDR3nt: TGTGCCAGCAGCCCCCCGGGACAGCCCTACGAGCAGTACTTC
CDR3aa: CASSPPGQPYEQYF

abundance: .
j_gene: TRBJ2-3
v_gene: TRBV24-1
d_gene: TRBD2
CDR3nt: TGTGCCACCAGTGACCTAGGACTAGCGGGGGGAAGCACAGATACGCAGTATTTT
CDR3aa: CATSDLGLAGGSTDTQYF

abundance: .
j_gene: TRBJ2-5
v_gene: TRBV19
d_gene: TRBD2
CDR3nt: TGTGCCAGTAGTATCGGCCCCGGACTAGGGCCCGGGGAGACCCAGTACTTC
CDR3aa: CASSIGPGLGPGETQYF

abundance: .
j_gene: TRBJ1-6
v_gene: TRBV6-5
d_gene: .
CDR3nt: TGTGCCAGCAGCCCCGCGGCAGGGAGGAATTCACCCCTCCACTTT
CDR3aa: CASSPAAGRNSPLHF

abundance: .
j_gene: TRBJ2-1
v_gene: TRBV7-2
d_gene: .
CDR3nt: TGTGCCAGCAGCTTAGTCGGGAGTTCCCAAGGGGAGCAGTTCTTC
CDR3aa: CASSLVGSSQGEQFF

abundance: .
j_gene: TRBJ1-5
v_gene: TRBV9
d_gene: .
CDR3nt: TGTGCCAGCAGCCCCGGACAGAACCATCAGCCCCAGCATTTT
CDR3aa: CASSPGQNHQPQHF

abundance: .
j_gene: TRBJ1-2
v_gene: TRBV5-1
d_gene: .
CDR3nt: TGCGCCAGCAGCTTGGAGGGGTATGGCTACACCTTC
CDR3aa: CASSLEGYGYTF

abundance: few
j_gene: TRBJ2-1
v_gene: TRBV27
d_gene: .
CDR3nt: TGTGCCAGCAGTTTTATGGCAGGGGATGAGCAGTTCTTC
CDR3aa: CASSFMAGDEQFF

abundance: .
j_gene: TRBJ1-2
v_gene: TRBV4-3
d_gene: .
CDR3nt: TGCGCCAGCAGCCAAAAGGACACAGCTAACTATGGCTACACCTTC
CDR3aa: CASSQKDTANYGYTF

abundance: .
j_gene: TRBJ1-5
v_gene: TRBV7-8
d_gene: .
CDR3nt: TGTGCCAGCAGCCACCGGGGAGGGGGGCATCAGCCCCAGCATTTT
CDR3aa: CASSHRGGGHQPQHF

abundance: once
j_gene: TRBJ2-3
v_gene: TRBV15
d_gene: .
CDR3nt: TGTGCCACCAGCAGAGGGGGGGGGCACTCAGATACGCAGTATTTT
CDR3aa: CATSRGGGHSDTQYF

abundance: .
j_gene: TRBJ2-1
v_gene: TRBV12-3/TRBV12-4
d_gene: .
CDR3nt: TGTGCCAGCAGTTTGGGGCCCTGGGGTGAGCAGTTCTTC
CDR3aa: CASSLGPWGEQFF

abundance: .
j_gene: TRBJ2-7
v_gene: TRBV6-5
d_gene: .
CDR3nt: TGTGCCAGCAGTCCCCGGGACACGATTACCGAGCAGTACTTC
CDR3aa: CASSPRDTITEQYF

abundance: .
j_gene: TRBJ1-3
v_gene: TRBV3-1/TRBV3-2
d_gene: .
CDR3nt: TGTGCCAGCAGCCAAGATTGGGGCCCAGGAGCGGGAAACACCATATATTTT
CDR3aa: CASSQDWGPGAGNTIYF

abundance: .
j_gene: TRBJ2-1
v_gene: TRBV18
d_gene: .
CDR3nt: TGTGCCAGCTCACCGCAGGGTAGTGAGCAGTTCTTC
CDR3aa: CASSPQGSEQFF

abundance: .
j_gene: TRBJ2-1
v_gene: TRBV21-1
d_gene: .
CDR3nt: TGTGCCAGCAGCAAAGGGGCGGGAGCGGGCAATGAGCAGTTCTTC
CDR3aa: CASSKGAGAGNEQFF

abundance: once
j_gene: TRBJ2-3
v_gene: TRBV6-4
d_gene: .
CDR3nt: TGTGCCAGCAGTGACTCTGGGGGGCGGGACTATTGCACAGATACGCAGTATTTT
CDR3aa: CASSDSGGRDYCTDTQYF

abundance: .
j_gene: TRBJ1-5
v_gene: TRBV29-1
d_gene: TRBD1
CDR3nt: TGCAGCGTTGGGACAGGGGATCAGCCCCAGCATTTT
CDR3aa: CSVGTGDQPQHF

abundance: .
j_gene: TRBJ2-1
v_gene: TRBV24-1
d_gene: TRBD2
CDR3nt: TGTGCCACCAGTGATTTGAGTCCCCGAGGGGTGGGTAGCGGGAGAGTCTATGAGCAGTTCTTC
CDR3aa: CATSDLSPRGVGSGRVYEQFF

abundance: .
j_gene: TRBJ2-3
v_gene: TRBV11-1
d_gene: TRBD2
CDR3nt: TGTGCCAGCAGCTTAGCAAGGACTAGCGGGAGTTGGGATACGCAGTATTTT
CDR3aa: CASSLARTSGSWDTQYF

abundance: .
j_gene: TRBJ2-1
v_gene: TRBV14
d_gene: TRBD2
CDR3nt: TGTGCCAGCAGCCCCTTGGGTTGGGGGGGTAACCTCAATGAGCAGTTCTTC
CDR3aa: CASSPLGWGGNLNEQFF

abundance: .
j_gene: TRBJ2-7
v_gene: TRBV6-6
d_gene: .
CDR3nt: TGTGCCAGCAGTCGTGGGAGGGGGTACGAGCAGTACTTC
CDR3aa: CASSRGRGYEQYF

abundance: many
j_gene: TRBJ2-3
v_gene: TRBV4-1
d_gene: .
CDR3nt: TGCGCCAGCAGCCAAGAGGGGGGACGTACAGATACGCAGTATTTT
CDR3aa: CASSQEGGRTDTQYF

abundance: .
j_gene: TRBJ2-7
v_gene: TRBV9
d_gene: TRBD2
CDR3nt: TGTGCCAGCAGCGTAGGGACTAGCGGGAGTGGGGAGCAGTACTTC
CDR3aa: CASSVGTSGSGEQYF

abundance: .
j_gene: TRBJ2-7
v_gene: TRBV4-2
d_gene: TRBD1
CDR3nt: TGTGCCAGCAGCCAAGTGGGGCAGGGGGCGGGGGAGCAGTACTTC
CDR3aa: CASSQVGQGAGEQYF

abundance: .
j_gene: TRBJ2-1
v_gene: TRBV24-1
d_gene: TRBD2
CDR3nt: TGTGCCACCGGTCGTCCGGGACTAGCGGACTCCTACAATGAGCAGTTCTTC
CDR3aa: CATGRPGLADSYNEQFF

abundance: .
j_gene: TRBJ2-3
v_gene: TRBV3-1/TRBV3-2
d_gene: .
CDR3nt: TGTGCCAGCAGCCAAGGGACCTACGGGGCAGATACGCAGTATTTT
CDR3aa: CASSQGTYGADTQYF